A selection of T cell receptor beta chains follows, all from one sample in a study of glioma-infiltrating T cells after dendritic cell vaccination. Some clones are missing from TCRdb's copy, which holds only in-frame ones; the method was immunoSEQ multiplex PCR. The sample lists around 97,000 clones, roughly 81% occurring once. Material: blood, obtained before dendritic cell vaccination. These receptors all come from a human donor with glioblastoma. Both conserved end residues are part of each CDR3. The D gene is left open where the match is weak. The size entry is marked missing in some rows and otherwise reads once, few, many or a size class.

D gene	clone size	V gene	J gene	CDR3 protein	CDR3 DNA
TRBD2	-	TRBV5-1	TRBJ2-5	CASSLGKRWLAGGDQETQYF	TGCGCCAGCAGCTTGGGAAAGCGCTGGCTAGCGGGGGGAGACCAAGAGACCCAGTACTTC
-	-	TRBV19	TRBJ1-5	CASQTPTGYGQPQHF	TGTGCCAGCCAAACCCCTACAGGGTATGGTCAGCCCCAGCATTTT
TRBD1	-	TRBV5-6	TRBJ1-1	CASSLAGARGLGAFF	TGTGCCAGCAGCTTGGCCGGCGCCAGGGGGCTTGGAGCTTTCTTT
-	-	TRBV2	TRBJ1-3	CASKNTGFSGNTIYF	TGTGCCAGCAAAAACACAGGATTCTCTGGAAACACCATATATTTT
-	-	TRBV11-3	TRBJ1-1	CASSLLGQLNTEAFF	TGTGCCAGCAGCTTGTTAGGACAGCTGAACACTGAAGCTTTCTTT
TRBD1	few	TRBV5-4	TRBJ1-1	CASSLDSVRGIRTEAFF	TGTGCCAGCAGCTTGGATTCGGTCAGGGGGATTAGGACTGAAGCTTTCTTT
-	few	TRBV7-9	TRBJ1-1	CASSSGDSKNTEAFF	TGTGCCAGCAGCTCGGGCGACAGCAAGAACACTGAAGCTTTCTTT
-	once	TRBV7-9	TRBJ2-1	CASSLGAEQFF	TGTGCCAGCAGCTTAGGAGCAGAGCAGTTCTTC
TRBD1	-	TRBV6-5	TRBJ1-5	CASSMRQGSNQPQHF	TGTGCCAGCAGTATGAGACAGGGTAGCAATCAGCCCCAGCATTTT
TRBD1	-	TRBV27	TRBJ2-1	CASSLSGTGWNNEQFF	TGTGCCAGCAGTTTATCGGGGACAGGATGGAACAATGAGCAGTTCTTC
-	few	TRBV10-3	TRBJ1-2	CAISEPTGEGSYGYTF	TGTGCCATCAGTGAGCCCACGGGGGAGGGGAGCTATGGCTACACCTTC
TRBD1	-	TRBV30	TRBJ1-5	CAWSKRTGEYSNQPQHF	TGTGCCTGGAGTAAAAGGACAGGCGAGTATAGCAATCAGCCCCAGCATTTT
-	-	TRBV5-5	TRBJ1-6	CASSLEARASPLHF	TGTGCCAGCAGCTTGGAGGCGAGGGCTTCACCCCTCCACTTT
-	-	TRBV7-2	TRBJ1-5	CASSLSQYQPQHF	TGTGCCAGCAGCTTAAGCCAATATCAGCCCCAGCATTTT
TRBD2	-	TRBV11-3	TRBJ2-3	CASSRGLAGSPDTQYF	TGTGCCAGCAGCCGAGGACTAGCGGGGTCTCCAGATACGCAGTATTTT
-	-	TRBV11-1	TRBJ1-1	CASSSQGLDTEAFF	TGTGCCAGCAGCTCACAGGGCTTAGACACTGAAGCTTTCTTT
-	few	TRBV27	TRBJ2-7	CASRGVSYEQYF	TGTGCCAGCAGAGGGGTTTCCTACGAGCAGTACTTC
-	-	TRBV27	TRBJ1-2	CASSSGRLAGYTF	TGTGCCAGCAGTTCAGGCAGGCTCGCGGGCTACACCTTC
TRBD2	-	TRBV6-5	TRBJ2-5	CASSYGAAGEQYF	TGTGCCAGCAGTTACGGAGCCGCGGGGGAGCAGTACTTC
-	once	TRBV30	TRBJ2-6	CAWSVFSGANVLTF	TGTGCCTGGAGTGTCTTCTCTGGGGCCAACGTCCTGACTTTC
TRBD1	-	TRBV19	TRBJ1-1	CATRDRGDTEAFF	TGTGCCACAAGGGACAGGGGGGACACTGAAGCTTTCTTT
TRBD1	few	TRBV19	TRBJ1-2	CASRVGQDSSGYGYTF	TGTGCCAGTAGGGTGGGACAGGACAGTAGTGGCTATGGCTACACCTTC
-	once	TRBV18	TRBJ1-2	CASSLNRESDIYTF	TGTGCCAGCTCGCTGAACCGAGAATCTGATATCTACACCTTC
-	-	TRBV11-2	TRBJ2-6	CASSSLGGRGANVLTF	TGTGCCAGCAGTTCTTTGGGGGGGCGTGGGGCCAACGTCCTGACTTTC
-	-	TRBV5-5	TRBJ1-5	CASSPNPGYGQPQHF	TGTGCCAGCAGCCCTAACCCAGGGTACGGTCAGCCCCAGCATTTT
TRBD1	-	TRBV7-8	TRBJ2-7	CASRTTGTGSYEQYF	TGTGCCAGCAGAACGACCGGGACAGGGTCCTACGAGCAGTACTTC
TRBD1	-	TRBV30	TRBJ2-7	CAGNPGQGAYEQYF	TGTGCCGGCAATCCGGGACAGGGGGCTTACGAGCAGTACTTC
-	-	TRBV6-5	TRBJ2-6	CASSYQGSGANVLTF	TGTGCCAGCAGTTACCAGGGTTCTGGGGCCAACGTCCTGACTTTC
TRBD1	-	TRBV6-1	TRBJ2-1	CASSSGTGGFHEQFF	TGTGCCAGCAGTTCCGGGACAGGGGGCTTCCATGAGCAGTTCTTC
TRBD1	-	TRBV7-3	TRBJ1-1	CASSSDRGNTEAFF	TGTGCCAGCAGCTCGGACAGGGGTAACACTGAAGCTTTCTTT
-	-	TRBV7-8	TRBJ1-2	CASSARRIGTTNYGYTF	TGTGCCAGCAGCGCGAGGAGGATCGGGACAACTAACTATGGCTACACCTTC
-	few	TRBV7-9	TRBJ1-2	CASSLGTKANYGYTF	TGTGCCAGCAGCCTGGGCACCAAGGCCAACTATGGCTACACCTTC
-	once	TRBV29-1	TRBJ1-2	CSVVEESEGYTF	TGCAGCGTTGTGGAGGAGAGCGAGGGCTACACCTTC
TRBD1	-	TRBV4-2	TRBJ1-5	CASSQDRRTGRSYGNQPQHF	TGTGCCAGCAGCCAAGATCGCAGGACAGGAAGGAGTTATGGCAATCAGCCCCAGCATTTT
-	-	TRBV6-5	TRBJ1-5	CASSYSVGAGAPQHF	TGTGCCAGCAGTTACTCGGTAGGAGCAGGGGCCCCCCAGCATTTT
-	-	TRBV7-6	TRBJ2-7	CASSLHRDEQYF	TGTGCCAGCAGCTTACACAGAGACGAGCAGTACTTC
TRBD1	few	TRBV5-4	TRBJ1-1	CASSLVAGGGNTEAFF	TGTGCCAGCAGCTTGGTGGCAGGGGGTGGGAACACTGAAGCTTTCTTT
TRBD1	-	TRBV18	TRBJ1-1	CASSLGTDTEAFF	TGTGCCAGCTCACTCGGGACAGACACTGAAGCTTTCTTT
TRBD1	-	TRBV10-1	TRBJ2-7	CASSEGGTGTEVYEQYF	TGCGCCAGCAGTGAGGGAGGTACCGGGACAGAGGTCTACGAGCAGTACTTC
-	-	TRBV5-4	TRBJ2-6	CASSPVMRSGANVLTF	TGTGCCAGCAGCCCGGTGATGCGCTCTGGGGCCAACGTCCTGACTTTC
TRBD1	-	TRBV7-2	TRBJ1-2	CASSPLPGQGGYYGYTF	TGTGCCAGCAGCCCGTTACCTGGACAGGGGGGATACTATGGCTACACCTTC
-	-	TRBV6-1	TRBJ1-2	CASRSFLYGYTF	TGTGCCAGCAGGAGCTTTCTCTATGGCTACACCTTC
TRBD1	-	TRBV5-4	TRBJ2-7	CASSLLDRGQEQYF	TGTGCCAGCAGCTTGCTCGACAGGGGCCAAGAGCAGTACTTC
-	-	TRBV19	TRBJ2-7	CASIGLGKTGDYEQYF	TGTGCCAGTATCGGTCTCGGGAAGACAGGAGACTACGAGCAGTACTTC
TRBD1	-	TRBV5-1	TRBJ2-6	CASSLAKVRFRQGENSGANVLTF	TGCGCCAGCAGCTTGGCCAAGGTTAGGTTTCGACAGGGGGAAAACTCTGGGGCCAACGTCCTGACTTTC
-	-	TRBV29-1	TRBJ2-7	CSVKPGEPLSEQYF	TGCAGCGTTAAACCAGGGGAACCCTTAAGCGAGCAGTACTTC
-	once	TRBV21-1	TRBJ1-4	CASSKDRGDQAATNEKLFF	TGTGCCAGCAGCAAAGACAGGGGGGATCAGGCTGCAACTAATGAAAAACTGTTTTTT
-	-	TRBV7-6	TRBJ1-1	CASSYEMNTEAFF	TGTGCCAGCAGCTACGAGATGAACACTGAAGCTTTCTTT
-	-	TRBV4-1	TRBJ2-1	CASSPRGFSYNEQFF	TGCGCCAGCAGCCCCAGGGGATTCTCCTACAATGAGCAGTTCTTC
-	-	TRBV7-3	TRBJ1-1	CASSPGGEPEAFF	TGTGCCAGCAGCCCCGGAGGGGAGCCTGAAGCTTTCTTT
-	-	TRBV19	TRBJ2-3	CASTLSHRGSTDTQYF	TGTGCCAGTACTCTCTCGCACCGGGGGTCCACAGATACGCAGTATTTT
-	-	TRBV11-3	TRBJ1-1	CASSSITRGTEAFF	TGTGCCAGCAGCTCAATAACGCGGGGGACTGAAGCTTTCTTT
TRBD1	-	TRBV2	TRBJ1-2	CASILRGTGMRGYGYTF	TGTGCCAGCATTCTGAGAGGGACAGGGATGCGTGGCTATGGCTACACCTTC
-	-	TRBV4-3	TRBJ2-5	CASSQGGQETQYF	TGCGCCAGCAGCCAAGGAGGGCAAGAGACCCAGTACTTC